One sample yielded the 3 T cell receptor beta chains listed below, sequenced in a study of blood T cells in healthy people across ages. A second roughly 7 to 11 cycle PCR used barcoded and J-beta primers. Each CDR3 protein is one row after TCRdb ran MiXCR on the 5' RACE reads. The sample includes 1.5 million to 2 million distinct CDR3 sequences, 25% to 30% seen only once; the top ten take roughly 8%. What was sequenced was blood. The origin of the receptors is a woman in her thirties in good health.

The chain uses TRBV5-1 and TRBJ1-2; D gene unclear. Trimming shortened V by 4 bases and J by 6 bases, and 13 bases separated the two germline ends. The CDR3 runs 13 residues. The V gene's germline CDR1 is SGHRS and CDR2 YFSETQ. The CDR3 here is CASSPIGADGYTF. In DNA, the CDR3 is TGCGCCAGCAGCCCTATTGGAGCTGATGGCTACACCTTC.

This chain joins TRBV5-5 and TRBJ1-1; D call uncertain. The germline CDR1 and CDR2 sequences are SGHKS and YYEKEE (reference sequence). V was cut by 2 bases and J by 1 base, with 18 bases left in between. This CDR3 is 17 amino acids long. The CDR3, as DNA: TGTGCCAGCAGCTTAACACTCCGGGGAGCCGGGAACACTGAAGCTTTCTTT. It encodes CASSLTLRGAGNTEAFF.

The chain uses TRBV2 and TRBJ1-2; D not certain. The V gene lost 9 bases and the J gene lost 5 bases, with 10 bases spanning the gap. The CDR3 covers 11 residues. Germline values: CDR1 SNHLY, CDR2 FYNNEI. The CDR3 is CASNDAYGYTF. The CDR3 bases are TGTGCCAGTAACGACGCTTATGGCTACACCTTC.